Shown below are 29 T cell receptor beta chains from a single sample sequenced in a study of neurological immune-mediated disorders. TCRdb reprocessed the 5' RACE reads with MiXCR, giving one entry per CDR3 protein. The sample has roughly 120,000 distinct CDR3 sequences, roughly 3.1% seen once. What was sequenced was PBMCs. These receptors were taken from a woman aged 25 to 39 with multiple sclerosis.

This clonotype was recorded many times. The chain has TRBV28 and TRBJ2-3; 7 bases line up with TRBD2. Unmatched junction bases numbered 8, after V lost 3 bases and J lost 2 bases. This CDR3 is built from 16 residues. Germline CDR1 is MDHEN and CDR2 is SYDVKM. The chain's CDR3 is CASSLASGPSTDTQYF. CDR3 nucleotides: TGTGCCAGCAGTTTGGCTAGCGGACCTTCCACAGATACGCAGTATTTT.

This clonotype has ten or more counts. The chain employs TRBV3-1 and TRBJ1-2; D is ambiguous. The CDR3 extends over 14 amino acids. Trimming shortened V by 3 bases and J by 8 bases, and 16 bases separated the two germline ends. The germline V gene has CDR1 LGHDT and CDR2 YNNKEL (reference sequence). CDR3 loop: CASSHSGPPKGYTF. The CDR3 nucleotides read TGTGCCAGCAGCCACTCGGGCCCCCCAAAGGGCTACACCTTC.

This clonotype was seen repeatedly, ten times or more. The CDR3 loop is CSAREGTQNQPQHF. CDR3 nucleotides: TGCAGTGCTAGAGAAGGGACTCAAAATCAGCCCCAGCATTTT. This chain joins TRBV20-1 and TRBJ1-5; tentative D call: TRBD1 (5 bases). The germline V and J ends were trimmed by 0 bases and 4 bases, with 10 bases remaining between them. Germline CDR1 reads DFQATT; CDR2 reads SNEGSKA (reference sequence). The CDR3 is 14 amino acids.

This clonotype was detected many times. The chain combines TRBV5-1 with TRBJ2-2; perhaps TRBD1 as D (5 bases). Per germline, CDR1 SGHRS and CDR2 YFSETQ. The length of the CDR3 is 13 residues. The germline V and J ends were trimmed by 4 bases and 3 bases, with 7 bases remaining between them. CDR3 loop: CASSAQDTGELFF. The CDR3 DNA reads TGCGCCAGCAGCGCACAGGACACCGGGGAGCTGTTTTTT.

The sample holds many counts of this clonotype. The chain combines TRBV7-2 with TRBJ2-7; 9 nucleotides match TRBD2. From germline, CDR1 is SGHTA and CDR2 FQGNSA. The CDR3 is made up of 14 amino acids. The V segment lost 3 bases and the J segment 4 bases; nucleotides outside the gene matches: 4. The CDR3 spells CASSFSGSGYEQYF. CDR3 nucleotide sequence: TGTGCCAGCAGCTTTAGCGGGAGTGGGTACGAGCAGTACTTC.

The chain combines TRBV6-2 or TRBV6-3 with TRBJ1-5; D gene ambiguous. There are 12 residues in the CDR3. Trimming pared 3 bases from V and 6 bases from J, leaving 6 bases between. Germline V gives CDR1 MNHEY, CDR2 SVGEGT. CDR3: CASSYVGQPQHF. CDR3 bases: TGTGCCAGCAGTTATGTGGGTCAGCCCCAGCATTTT.

The sample holds many counts of this clonotype. The V gene is TRBV7-8, the J gene TRBJ2-6, with TRBD1 as a possible D gene (5 bases). The germline V and J ends were trimmed by 4 bases and 4 bases, with 17 bases remaining between them. The CDR3 spans 17 residues. Germline V CDR1 and CDR2: SGHVS, FQNEAQ. CDR3 coding DNA: TGTGCCAGCAGCTCGAGCCCAGGGCCTAGGGGGGCCAACGTCCTGACTTTC. Translation: CASSSSPGPRGANVLTF.

There are many counts of this clonotype. CDR3 DNA sequence: TGCGCCAGCAGCTTGAACGACGGATTGGTCGGGGAGCTGTTTTTT. It translates to CASSLNDGLVGELFF. The chain is built from TRBV5-1 and TRBJ2-2; D unclear. Germline V gene sequence: CDR1 SGHRS, CDR2 YFSETQ. The length of the CDR3 is 15 residues. V was cut by 1 base and J by 7 bases, with 14 bases left in between.

The sample holds many counts of this clonotype. The chain joins TRBV7-2 to TRBJ1-2; 9 bases fit TRBD1. This CDR3 is built from 15 residues. V lost 5 bases, J lost 8 bases, and 12 bases stayed unmatched. Germline loops: CDR1 SGHTA, CDR2 FQGNSA. Here the CDR3 reads CASSPQGRQGGGYTF. In DNA form, the CDR3 reads TGTGCCAGCAGCCCACAGGGGCGACAGGGGGGCGGCTACACCTTC.

This clonotype was found many times. The chain joins TRBV20-1 to TRBJ1-2; 7 bases are shared with TRBD1. This CDR3 comprises 12 residues. The trim removed 8 bases at V and 8 bases at J, leaving 11 bases unmatched. Germline V gene data show CDR1 as DFQATT and CDR2 as SNEGSKA (reference sequence). CDR3 sequence: CSPRGDSAGYTF. The CDR3 region has the DNA TGCAGTCCCAGAGGGGACAGTGCCGGCTACACCTTC.

The sample holds many counts of this clonotype. V is TRBV5-1 and J is TRBJ2-7; D is tentatively TRBD1 or TRBD2 (5 bases each). The ends were cut back, 4 bases at V and 4 bases at J, with 18 bases in the middle. This CDR3 is 15 amino acids long. Germline V gene sequence: CDR1 SGHRS, CDR2 YFSETQ. In DNA, the CDR3 is TGCGCCAGCAGCATCCGGGACGGGTCTGGTTACGAGCAGTACTTC. This codes for CASSIRDGSGYEQYF.

This clonotype was seen ten or more times. This sequence joins TRBV28 and TRBJ2-2; TRBD1 matches 9 bases. The trim removed 2 bases at V and 1 base at J, leaving 8 bases unmatched. Germline V gene data show CDR1 as MDHEN and CDR2 as SYDVKM. CDR3 length: 18 residues. CDR3 in DNA: TGTGCCAGCAGTTTACCTTATTACAGGGGGCGGAACACCGGGGAGCTGTTTTTT. The encoded protein is CASSLPYYRGRNTGELFF.

This clonotype showed up many times. CDR3 DNA: TGTGCCACCATGAGGGAGATGAACACTGAAGCTTTCTTT. This encodes CATMREMNTEAFF. This chain connects TRBV15 to TRBJ1-1; no clear D gene. CDR3 length equals 13 residues. From germline, CDR1 is LNHNV and CDR2 YYDKDF (reference sequence). Trimming pared 7 bases from V and 0 bases from J, leaving 9 bases between.

This clonotype was picked up many times. This chain uses TRBV6-6 with TRBJ1-3; D not resolved. The CDR3 sequence is 15 residues long. V was clipped by 0 bases and J by 8 bases, with 14 bases between them. Germline V gene data show CDR1 as MNHNY and CDR2 as SVGAGI (reference sequence). CDR3: CASSYSNSLGYTIYF. The CDR3 nucleotides are TGTGCCAGCAGTTACTCGAATAGCTTAGGATACACCATATATTTT.

The sample holds many counts of this clonotype. This CDR3 reads CASRKSARITENTEAFF. CDR3 sequence (DNA): TGTGCCAGCAGAAAATCGGCCCGAATAACAGAGAACACTGAAGCTTTCTTT. The rearrangement links TRBV6-5 to TRBJ1-1, with D unclear. Germline loops: CDR1 MNHEY, CDR2 SVGAGI. The germline V and J ends were trimmed by 6 bases and 1 base, with 21 bases remaining between them. This CDR3 has 17 amino acids.

This clonotype has at least ten counts. In DNA form, the CDR3 reads TGCAGTGCTAGAGCCGGAAACTATGGCTACACCTTC. It encodes CSARAGNYGYTF. The chain joins TRBV20-1 to TRBJ1-2; no clear D. Germline V gene lookup returns CDR1 DFQATT and CDR2 SNEGSKA (reference sequence). V was cut by 1 base and J by 2 bases, with 5 bases left in between. The CDR3 sequence is 12 residues long.

This clonotype occurred many times. The V gene is TRBV24-1, the J gene TRBJ2-3; a weak D match, TRBD2 (6 bases). Trimming removed 4 bases from V and 3 bases from J, with 13 bases in between. This CDR3 is built from 15 residues. Germline loops: CDR1 KGHDR, CDR2 SFDVKD. The CDR3 loop reads CATSDSGTGTDTQYF. The CDR3 DNA is TGTGCCACCAGTGACTCCGGGACTGGGACAGATACGCAGTATTTT.

This clonotype was seen ten or more times. The genes are TRBV20-1 and TRBJ2-1; a weak D match, TRBD2 (5 bases). V dropped 2 bases and J dropped 9 bases, with 14 bases sitting between them. This CDR3 has 13 residues. Germline loops: CDR1 DFQATT, CDR2 SNEGSKA (reference sequence). CDR3 coding DNA: TGCAGTGCTAGAAAAATGGCGGGTGGTGAGCAGTTCTTC. It specifies CSARKMAGGEQFF.

This clonotype appeared a single time. The chain is built from TRBV7-6 and TRBJ2-3; 9 bases are a match to TRBD1. The CDR3 loop spans 17 amino acids. CDR1 SGHVS and CDR2 FNYEAQ come from the germline V gene. Losses at the gene ends were 1 base for V and 2 bases for J; bases not matched to a gene: 7. CDR3 residues: CASSLDPTGGNTDTQYF. The CDR3 region has the DNA TGTGCCAGCAGCTTAGACCCGACAGGGGGGAACACAGATACGCAGTATTTT. Looking up the rest from reference TRBV7-6 and TRBJ2-3 gives the full variable domain: GAGVSQSPRYKVTKRGQDVALRCDPISGHVSLYWYRQALGQGPEFLTYFNYEAQQDKSGLPNDRFSAERPEGSISTLTIQRTEQRDSAMYRCASSLDPTGGNTDTQYFGPGTRLTVL.

J is TRBJ1-1 and V is TRBV5-1; possible D gene TRBD1, 5 bases. The CDR3 spans 15 residues. V was shortened by 2 bases and J by 3 bases, with 14 bases between the two germline ends. Germline CDR1 is SGHRS and CDR2 is YFSETQ. The CDR3 is CASSLYLDSYTEAFF. The CDR3 DNA reads as TGCGCCAGCAGCTTATACCTCGACAGCTACACTGAAGCTTTCTTT.

This chain joins TRBV6-5 and TRBJ1-6, with D possibly matching TRBD1 (6 bases). Trimming cost V 4 bases and J 7 bases, with 14 bases left between them. This CDR3 has 15 amino acids. CDR1 MNHEY and CDR2 SVGAGI come from the germline V gene. CDR3 coding DNA: TGTGCCAGCAGTTTTGGCGGGGGCGCGAATTCACCCCTCCACTTT. As protein: CASSFGGGANSPLHF.

This clonotype occurred many times. The chain uses TRBV3-1 and TRBJ2-4; D not resolved. Germline V gene data show CDR1 as LGHDT and CDR2 as YNNKEL (reference sequence). The CDR3 is made up of 12 amino acids. The V end was cut by 0 bases, the J end by 3 bases, with 0 bases between. The CDR3 is CASSQDKNIQYF. CDR3 DNA: TGTGCCAGCAGCCAAGACAAAAACATTCAGTACTTC.

At least ten counts were recorded for this clonotype. V is TRBV29-1 and J is TRBJ1-5; TRBD1 might be the D (6 bases). This CDR3 contains 13 residues. Looked up from germline, CDR1 is SQVTM and CDR2 is ANQGSEA. The V end lost 5 bases, the J end lost 3 bases, and 11 bases lay between the germline ends. CDR3 sequence reads: CSVRDNINQPQHF. As DNA, the CDR3 is TGCAGCGTTCGGGACAACATCAATCAGCCCCAGCATTTT.

This clonotype has a count of ten or more. The chain carries TRBV4-3 and TRBJ2-5; no definite D call. The CDR3 covers 15 residues. Germline V gene lookup returns CDR1 LGHNA and CDR2 YSLEER. The V and J ends lost 1 base and 5 bases respectively, with 14 bases between them. The CDR3 spells CASSQGPFRWETQYF. In nucleotides, the CDR3 is TGCGCCAGCAGCCAAGGACCCTTCAGGTGGGAGACCCAGTACTTC.

This clonotype appeared many times. DNA for the CDR3: TGTGCCTGGAACGCACCGAAGGGAGCCCAGTACTTC. Its translation: CAWNAPKGAQYF. J is TRBJ2-5 and V is TRBV30; possibly TRBD2 for D (5 bases). The CDR3 has 12 amino acids. V lost 4 bases, J lost 9 bases, and 15 bases lay in between. Germline CDR1 and CDR2: GTSNPN and SVGIG (reference sequence).

The V gene is TRBV12-3 or TRBV12-4, the J gene TRBJ2-5; D possibly corresponds to TRBD1 (6 bases). The CDR3 runs to 17 residues. V dropped 3 bases and J dropped 1 base, with 18 bases sitting between them. The CDR3 nucleotides are TGTGCCAGCAGTTTTTTCGGCAGCTCAGGGGCCCAAGAGACCCAGTACTTC. Translation: CASSFFGSSGAQETQYF.

The table lists this clonotype with many counts. V usage is TRBV4-3 and J usage is TRBJ2-7; TRBD1 agrees at 7 bases. Trimming took 0 bases from V and 3 from J; bases not matched to a gene: 5. Germline V gene sequence: CDR1 LGHNA, CDR2 YSLEER. The CDR3 is 15 residues long. This chain's CDR3 is CASSQDMRGLYEQYF. CDR3 bases: TGCGCCAGCAGCCAAGATATGAGGGGGCTCTACGAGCAGTACTTC.

There are many counts of this clonotype. This sequence joins TRBV7-9 and TRBJ1-5; 8 nucleotides agree with TRBD1. The germline V gene encodes CDR1 SEHNR and CDR2 FQNEAQ (reference sequence). The CDR3 loop spans 15 amino acids. The ends lost 3 bases at V and 2 bases at J; junction bases unmatched: 3. CDR3 sequence: CASSFQGAGNQPQHF. The CDR3 region has the DNA TGTGCCAGCAGCTTTCAGGGGGCGGGCAATCAGCCCCAGCATTTT.

The gene calls are TRBV2 and TRBJ2-4, with TRBD1 as a possible D gene (6 bases). The CDR3 sequence is 13 residues long. CDR1 is SNHLY, CDR2 FYNNEI, per germline. V was shortened by 5 bases and J by 6 bases, with 11 bases between the two germline ends. The CDR3 sequence: CASSTGTLNIQYF. The CDR3 nucleotides read TGTGCCAGCAGTACCGGGACACTAAACATTCAGTACTTC. The variable domain in full, with the rest retrieved from reference TRBV2 and TRBJ2-4, is EPEVTQTPSHQVTQMGQEVILRCVPISNHLYFYWYRQILGQKVEFLVSFYNNEISEKSEIFDDQFSVERPDGSNFTLKIRSTKLEDSAMYFCASSTGTLNIQYFGAGTRLSVL.